This T cell receptor (beta chain) was captured by sequencing in a study of identical twins' blood T cells (dated by TCRdb to 2012 to 2014). For context, the study as a whole: Around 50 million Illumina reads were obtained across about twelve libraries, of which six were alpha-chain libraries and six were beta-chain libraries. To assess how genetics influences repertoire formation, the study used next-generation sequencing to compare the TCR alpha and beta chain repertoires of three pairs of monozygous twins.

Spanning cysteine to phenylalanine, the CDR3 consists of 16 amino acids. Here the CDR3 DNA is all that survives: 48 bases in frame from base 1. V and J are truncated by 6 bases and 1 base respectively, leaving an intervening sequence of 13 bases. CDR1 MNHEY and CDR2 SMNVEV were looked up in the germline V gene (reference sequence). Concerning this clonotype: There is no known antigen for this receptor. Per-base quality was not reported, and no clone a single base away is much larger than it.

Results and caveats for the whole study, not just this receptor: Looking at the most abundant TCRbeta clonotypes, every donor had more CDR3 sequences in common with her twin than with unrelated donors. V gene usage was reported to be markedly more similar within twin pairs than between unrelated donors, even among non-selected out-of-frame TCRbeta clonotypes. The count of CDR3 clonotypes shared by two donors depended mainly on the product of the two donors' cloneset sizes, and twins did not clearly depart from this trend. Validation by independent studies was stated to be required for the proposed role of the TCRalpha J segment in MHC recognition during thymic selection. Because the twins were reared together, environmental influences could not be excluded as an explanation for twin similarity.

The library was produced with 5' RACE. Sequencing took place on an Illumina Genome Analyzer IIx. The RNA-based TCR cDNA libraries were made using a previously described protocol that was modified in several ways. To prevent cross-contamination, sample-specific barcodes were added to both ends of each TCR cDNA library during cDNA synthesis and amplification. In the authors' own workflow: Between about 90,000 and nearly 550,000 clonotypes were identified per individual, and roughly 2.2 to 3.6 million CDR3-containing reads were obtained per library. Reads carrying improper barcode index combinations were removed, after which the MiTCR software was used to build a cloneset for each library. MiTCR filtered or rescued low-quality reads and corrected PCR and sequencing errors when assembling CDR3 clonotypes. Artificial out-of-frame clonotypes were mapped to in-frame sequences, with one indel allowed in the CDR3, and then removed. To measure how similar V and J gene usage was between donors, Jensen-Shannon divergence was divided by mean entropy. The public reads were run again by TCRdb, first through fastp at Q25 and then through MiXCR, and only productive beta chains were kept. Each CDR3 protein gets just one entry, which takes the most common genes and DNA from the rows behind it. TCRdb's processing, not the study's, gives the V and J calls here. A total of 400,000 or so distinct CDR3 sequences appear in this sample, over 25% of them only once. Around 5.6% of the sample comes from the top ten.

The donors were six healthy women who made up three monozygous twin pairs. All three twin pairs had been raised together and were thought likely to have encountered the same vaccines and infectious agents. RNA was isolated from peripheral blood mononuclear cells and used to prepare TCR cDNA libraries. Here the chain combines TRBV27 and TRBJ1-6, with a weak D call of TRBD1 (5 bases match). This sequence was found in a woman aged 18 to 50 in good health. The sequencing sample was made of PBMCs. The DNA is as follows: TGTGCCAGCAGGGAATGGGGGAATTCCTATAATTCACCCCTCCACTTT. Its translation is CASREWGNSYNSPLHF.